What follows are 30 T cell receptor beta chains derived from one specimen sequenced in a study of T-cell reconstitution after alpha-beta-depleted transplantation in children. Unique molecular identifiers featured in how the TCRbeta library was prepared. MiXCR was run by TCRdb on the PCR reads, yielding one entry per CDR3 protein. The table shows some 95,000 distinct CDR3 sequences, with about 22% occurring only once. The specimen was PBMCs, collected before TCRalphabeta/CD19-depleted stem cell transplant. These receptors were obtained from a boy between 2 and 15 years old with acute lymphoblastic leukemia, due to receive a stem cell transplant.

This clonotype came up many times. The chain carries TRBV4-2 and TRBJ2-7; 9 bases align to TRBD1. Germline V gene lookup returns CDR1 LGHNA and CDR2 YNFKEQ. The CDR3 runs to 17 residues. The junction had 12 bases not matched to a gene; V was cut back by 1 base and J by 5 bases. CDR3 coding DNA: TGTGCCAGCAGCCAAGTCATCAATCCGGGACAGGGACACGAGCAGTACTTC. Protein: CASSQVINPGQGHEQYF.

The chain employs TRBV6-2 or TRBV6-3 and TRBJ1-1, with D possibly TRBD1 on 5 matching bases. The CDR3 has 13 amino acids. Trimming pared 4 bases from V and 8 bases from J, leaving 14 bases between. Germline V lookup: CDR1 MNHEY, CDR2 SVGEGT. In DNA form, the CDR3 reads TGTGCCAGCAGTTGGGTAGGGGCTAAAGAAGCTTTCTTT. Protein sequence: CASSWVGAKEAFF.

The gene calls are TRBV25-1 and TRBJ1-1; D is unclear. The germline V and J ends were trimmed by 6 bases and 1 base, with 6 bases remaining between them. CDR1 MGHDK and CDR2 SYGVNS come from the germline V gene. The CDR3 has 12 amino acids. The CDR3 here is CASRGSNTEAFF. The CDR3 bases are TGTGCCAGCAGGGGATCGAACACTGAAGCTTTCTTT.

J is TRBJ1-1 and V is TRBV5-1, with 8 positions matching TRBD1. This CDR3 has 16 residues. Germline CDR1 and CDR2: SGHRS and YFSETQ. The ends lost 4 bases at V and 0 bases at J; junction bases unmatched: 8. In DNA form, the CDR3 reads TGCGCCAGCAGCCCCTTACGGACAGGGATGAACACTGAAGCTTTCTTT. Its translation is CASSPLRTGMNTEAFF.

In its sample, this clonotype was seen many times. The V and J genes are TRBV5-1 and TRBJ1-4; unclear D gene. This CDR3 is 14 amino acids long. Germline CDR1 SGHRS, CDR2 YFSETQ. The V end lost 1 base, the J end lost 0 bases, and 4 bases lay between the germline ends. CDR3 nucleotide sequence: TGCGCCAGCAGCTTGACAGCAACTAATGAAAAACTGTTTTTT. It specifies CASSLTATNEKLFF. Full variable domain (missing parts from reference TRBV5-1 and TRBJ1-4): KAGVTQTPRYLIKTRGQQVTLSCSPISGHRSVSWYQQTPGQGLQFLFEYFSETQRNKGNFPGRFSGRQFSNSRSEMNVSTLELGDSALYLCASSLTATNEKLFFGSGTQLSVL.

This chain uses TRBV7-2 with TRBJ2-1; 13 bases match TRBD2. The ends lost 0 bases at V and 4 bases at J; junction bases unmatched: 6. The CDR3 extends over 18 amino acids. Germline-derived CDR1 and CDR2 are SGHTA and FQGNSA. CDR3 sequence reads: CASSLALVTSGRYNEQFF. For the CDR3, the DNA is TGTGCCAGCAGCTTAGCGCTCGTGACTAGCGGGAGGTACAATGAGCAGTTCTTC.

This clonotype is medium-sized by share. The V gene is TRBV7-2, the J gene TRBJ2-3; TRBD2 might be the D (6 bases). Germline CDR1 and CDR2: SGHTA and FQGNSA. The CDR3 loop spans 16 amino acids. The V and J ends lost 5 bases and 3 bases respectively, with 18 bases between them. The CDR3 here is CASSHGIADRTDTQYF. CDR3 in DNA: TGTGCCAGCAGCCACGGGATAGCGGATCGGACAGATACGCAGTATTTT.

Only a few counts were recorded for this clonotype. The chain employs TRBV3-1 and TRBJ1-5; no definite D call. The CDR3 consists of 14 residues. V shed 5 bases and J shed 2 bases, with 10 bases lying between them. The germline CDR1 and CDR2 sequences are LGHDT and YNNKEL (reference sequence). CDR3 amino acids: CASSKGTGNQPQHF. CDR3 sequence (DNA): TGTGCCAGCAGCAAAGGTACGGGCAATCAGCCCCAGCATTTT.

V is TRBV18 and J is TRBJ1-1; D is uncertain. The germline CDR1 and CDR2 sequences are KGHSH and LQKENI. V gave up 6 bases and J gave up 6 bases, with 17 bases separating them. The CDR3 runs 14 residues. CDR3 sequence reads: CASSPTAGESEAFF. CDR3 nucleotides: TGTGCCAGCTCGCCTACAGCCGGGGAGTCTGAAGCTTTCTTT.

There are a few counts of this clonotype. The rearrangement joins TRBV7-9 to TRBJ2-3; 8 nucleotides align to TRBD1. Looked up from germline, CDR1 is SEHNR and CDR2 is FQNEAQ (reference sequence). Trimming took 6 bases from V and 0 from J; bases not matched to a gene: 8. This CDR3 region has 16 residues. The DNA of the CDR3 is TGTGCCAGCAGACAGACAGGGGAATGGAGCACAGATACGCAGTATTTT. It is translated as CASRQTGEWSTDTQYF.

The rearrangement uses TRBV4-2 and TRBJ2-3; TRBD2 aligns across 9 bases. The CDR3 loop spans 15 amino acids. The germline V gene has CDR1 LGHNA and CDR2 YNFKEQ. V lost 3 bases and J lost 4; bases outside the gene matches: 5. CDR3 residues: CASSQTSGVPDTQYF. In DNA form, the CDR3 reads TGTGCCAGCAGCCAGACTAGCGGAGTACCAGATACGCAGTATTTT.

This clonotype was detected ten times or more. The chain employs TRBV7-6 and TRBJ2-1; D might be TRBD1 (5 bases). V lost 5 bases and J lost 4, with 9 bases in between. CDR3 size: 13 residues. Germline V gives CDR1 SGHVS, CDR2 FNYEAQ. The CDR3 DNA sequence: TGTGCCAGCAGCGCAGACAGTTACAATGAGCAGTTCTTC. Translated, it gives CASSADSYNEQFF.

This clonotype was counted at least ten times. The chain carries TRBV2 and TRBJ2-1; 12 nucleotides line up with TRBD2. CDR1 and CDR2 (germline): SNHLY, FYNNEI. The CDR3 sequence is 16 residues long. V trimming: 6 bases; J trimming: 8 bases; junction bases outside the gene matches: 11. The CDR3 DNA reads TGTGCCAGCAGCTGGACTAGCGGGACAAAGTACGATGAGCAGTTCTTC. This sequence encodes CASSWTSGTKYDEQFF.

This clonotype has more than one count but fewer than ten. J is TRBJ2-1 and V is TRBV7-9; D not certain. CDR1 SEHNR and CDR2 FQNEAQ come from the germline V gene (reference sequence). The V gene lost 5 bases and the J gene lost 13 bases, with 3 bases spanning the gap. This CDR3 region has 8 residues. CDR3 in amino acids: CASSPQFF. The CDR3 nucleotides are TGTGCCAGCAGCCCCCAGTTCTTC.

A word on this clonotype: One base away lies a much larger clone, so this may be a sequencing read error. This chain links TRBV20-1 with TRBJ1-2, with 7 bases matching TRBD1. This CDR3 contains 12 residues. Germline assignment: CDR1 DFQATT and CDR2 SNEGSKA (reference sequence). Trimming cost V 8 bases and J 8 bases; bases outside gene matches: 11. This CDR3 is CSTSNTGEGYTF. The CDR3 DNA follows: TGCAGTACAAGTAACACAGGGGAGGGCTACACCTTC.

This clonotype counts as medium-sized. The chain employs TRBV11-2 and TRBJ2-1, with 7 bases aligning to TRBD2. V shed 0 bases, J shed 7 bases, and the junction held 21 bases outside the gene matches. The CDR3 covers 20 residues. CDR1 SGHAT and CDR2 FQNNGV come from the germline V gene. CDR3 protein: CASSLDLGGIASRAKNEQFF. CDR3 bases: TGTGCCAGCAGCTTAGATCTGGGAGGGATAGCGTCGAGGGCTAAGAATGAGCAGTTCTTC.

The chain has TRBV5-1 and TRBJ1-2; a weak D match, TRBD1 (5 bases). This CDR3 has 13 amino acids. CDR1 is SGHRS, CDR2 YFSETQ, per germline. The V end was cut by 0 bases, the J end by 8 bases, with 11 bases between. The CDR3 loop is CASSLEGTNGYTF. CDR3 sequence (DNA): TGCGCCAGCAGCTTGGAAGGGACGAACGGCTACACCTTC.

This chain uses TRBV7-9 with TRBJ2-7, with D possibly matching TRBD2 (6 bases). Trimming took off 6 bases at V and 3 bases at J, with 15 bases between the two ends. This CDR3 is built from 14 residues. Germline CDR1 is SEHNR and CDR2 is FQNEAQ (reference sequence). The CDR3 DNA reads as TGTGCCAGCAGTAAGTGGGAAGCGGGCTACGAGCAGTACTTC. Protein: CASSKWEAGYEQYF.

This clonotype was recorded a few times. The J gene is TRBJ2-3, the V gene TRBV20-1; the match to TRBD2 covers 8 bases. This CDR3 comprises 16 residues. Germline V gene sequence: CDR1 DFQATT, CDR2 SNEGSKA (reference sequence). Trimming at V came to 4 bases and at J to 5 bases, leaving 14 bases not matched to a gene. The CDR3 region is CSAIILADPRGDTQYF. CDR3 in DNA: TGCAGTGCTATTATACTAGCGGACCCACGGGGAGATACGCAGTATTTT.

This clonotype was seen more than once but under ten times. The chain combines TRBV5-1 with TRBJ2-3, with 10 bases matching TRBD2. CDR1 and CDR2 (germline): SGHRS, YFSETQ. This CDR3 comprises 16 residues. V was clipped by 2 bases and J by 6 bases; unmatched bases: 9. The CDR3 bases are TGCGCCAGCAGCTTCGATAGCGGGAGGCCCGGGGATACGCAGTATTTT. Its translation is CASSFDSGRPGDTQYF.

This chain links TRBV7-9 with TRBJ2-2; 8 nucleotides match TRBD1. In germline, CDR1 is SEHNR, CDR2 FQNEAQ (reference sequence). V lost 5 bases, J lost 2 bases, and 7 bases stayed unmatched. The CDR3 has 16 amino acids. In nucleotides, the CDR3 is TGTGCCAGCAGCCCCGGGACAGGCCAAAACACCGGGGAGCTGTTTTTT. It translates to CASSPGTGQNTGELFF.

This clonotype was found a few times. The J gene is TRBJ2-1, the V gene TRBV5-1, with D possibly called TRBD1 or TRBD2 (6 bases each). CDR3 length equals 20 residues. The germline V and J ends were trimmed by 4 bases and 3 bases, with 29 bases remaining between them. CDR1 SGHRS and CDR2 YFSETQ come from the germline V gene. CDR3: CASSPYVPGATLANYNEQFF. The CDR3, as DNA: TGCGCCAGCAGCCCCTACGTGCCGGGGGCCACCCTTGCTAACTACAATGAGCAGTTCTTC.

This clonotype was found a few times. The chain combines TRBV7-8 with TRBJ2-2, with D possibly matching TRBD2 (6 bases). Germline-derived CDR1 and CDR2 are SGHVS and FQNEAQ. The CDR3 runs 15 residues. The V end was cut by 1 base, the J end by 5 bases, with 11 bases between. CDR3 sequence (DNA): TGTGCCAGCAGCTTAGGGCGGAGGGTAACCGGGGAGCTGTTTTTT. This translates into CASSLGRRVTGELFF. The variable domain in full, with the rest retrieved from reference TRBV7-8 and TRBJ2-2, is GAGVSQSPRYKVAKRGQDVALRCDPISGHVSLFWYQQALGQGPEFLTYFQNEAQLDKSGLPSDRFFAERPEGSVSTLKIQRTQQEDSAVYLCASSLGRRVTGELFFGEGSRLTVL.

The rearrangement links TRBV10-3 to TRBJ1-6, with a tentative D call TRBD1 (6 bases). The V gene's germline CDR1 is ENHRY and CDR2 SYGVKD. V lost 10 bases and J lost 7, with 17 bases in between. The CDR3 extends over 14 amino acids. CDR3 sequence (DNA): TGTGCCACCTACGACCTTACAGGGAATTCACCCCTCCACTTT. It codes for CATYDLTGNSPLHF.

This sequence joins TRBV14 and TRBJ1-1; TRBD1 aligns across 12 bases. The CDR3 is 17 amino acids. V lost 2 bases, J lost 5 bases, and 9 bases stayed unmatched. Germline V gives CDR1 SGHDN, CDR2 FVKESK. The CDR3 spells CASSQQGQGAGKTEAFF. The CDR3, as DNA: TGTGCCAGCAGCCAACAGGGACAGGGGGCCGGGAAGACTGAAGCTTTCTTT.

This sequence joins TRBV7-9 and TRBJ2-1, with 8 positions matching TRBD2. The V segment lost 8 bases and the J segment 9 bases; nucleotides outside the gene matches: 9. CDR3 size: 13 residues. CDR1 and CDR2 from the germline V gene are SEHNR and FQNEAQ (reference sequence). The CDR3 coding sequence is TGTGCCAGCGCCCCGGGACTAGAACGTGAGCAGTTCTTC. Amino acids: CASAPGLEREQFF.

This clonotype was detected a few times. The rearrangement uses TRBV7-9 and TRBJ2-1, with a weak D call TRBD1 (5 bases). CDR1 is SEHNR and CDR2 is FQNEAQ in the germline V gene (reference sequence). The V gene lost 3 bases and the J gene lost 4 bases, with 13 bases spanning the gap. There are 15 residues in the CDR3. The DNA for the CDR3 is TGTGCCAGCAGCTTCTCGGAGCAGGGATACAATGAGCAGTTCTTC. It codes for CASSFSEQGYNEQFF.

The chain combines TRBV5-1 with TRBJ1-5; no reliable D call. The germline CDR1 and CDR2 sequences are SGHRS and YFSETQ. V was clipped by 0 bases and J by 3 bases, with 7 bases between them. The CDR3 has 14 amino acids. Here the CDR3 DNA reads TGCGCCAGCAGCTTGGAATCCCCCAATCAGCCCCAGCATTTT. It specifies CASSLESPNQPQHF.

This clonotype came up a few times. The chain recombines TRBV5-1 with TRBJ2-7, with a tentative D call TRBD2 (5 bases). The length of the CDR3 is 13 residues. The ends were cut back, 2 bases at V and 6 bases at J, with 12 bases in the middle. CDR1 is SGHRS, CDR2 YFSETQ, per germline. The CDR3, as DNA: TGCGCCAGCAGCTTTAGCGAGAGGGTCGAGCAGTACTTC. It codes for CASSFSERVEQYF.

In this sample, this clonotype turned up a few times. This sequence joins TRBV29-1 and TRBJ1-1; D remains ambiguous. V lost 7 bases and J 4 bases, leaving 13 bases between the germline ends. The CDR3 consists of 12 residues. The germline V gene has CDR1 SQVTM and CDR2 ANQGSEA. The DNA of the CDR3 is TGCAGCGGCTCTAAAGGGATCACTGAAGCTTTCTTT. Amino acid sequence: CSGSKGITEAFF. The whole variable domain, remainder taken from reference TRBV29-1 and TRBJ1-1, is SAVISQKPSRDICQRGTSLTIQCQVDSQVTMMFWYRQQPGQSLTLIATANQGSEATYESGFVIDKFPISRPNLTFSTLTVSNMSPEDSSIYLCSGSKGITEAFFGQGTRLTVV.